These T cell receptor beta chains were read from a single sample in a study of blood T cell repertoires in COVID-19. TCRdb's table, derived via immunoSEQ multiplex PCR, lists solely in-frame clones and lacks some. The sample has fewer than 250,000 clones; around 84% are singletons. Sequencing was carried out using PBMCs or T cells enriched from blood (not recorded which). The source of these receptors is a young woman who had been exposed to COVID-19. Both conserved end residues are part of each CDR3. A D gene is named only where the DNA matches it firmly. The size entry is marked missing in some rows and otherwise reads once, few, many or a size class.

TRBD2,TRBV4-2,-,TRBJ2-2,CASSQDPGGRTGELFF,TGTGCCAGCAGCCAAGATCCGGGGGGAAGGACCGGGGAGCTGTTTTTT
-,TRBV30,-,TRBJ2-5,CAWGHLTVQETQYF,TGTGCCTGGGGACACCTGACAGTCCAAGAGACCCAGTACTTC
TRBD2,TRBV12-3/TRBV12-4,-,TRBJ2-3,CASSSGGTDTQYF,TGTGCCAGCAGCTCGGGAGGAACAGATACGCAGTATTTT
-,TRBV5-1,-,TRBJ2-7,CASSPESPTEDEQYF,TGCGCCAGCAGCCCGGAGAGCCCGACTGAGGACGAGCAGTACTTC
-,TRBV5-1,few,TRBJ1-5,CASSLSTGDGQPQHF,TGCGCCAGCAGCTTGAGTACGGGGGACGGTCAGCCCCAGCATTTT
-,TRBV6-2/TRBV6-3,once,TRBJ1-1,CASSYPTSGGAPEAFF,TGTGCCAGCAGTTACCCTACTTCGGGGGGGGCCCCTGAAGCTTTCTTT
TRBD1,TRBV12-5,-,TRBJ1-1,CASDTLGTAVSNTEAFF,TGTGCTAGTGACACCCTCGGGACAGCAGTTTCGAACACTGAAGCTTTCTTT
-,TRBV2,-,TRBJ2-7,CASSEPAGPSYEQYF,TGTGCCAGCAGTGAACCCGCGGGCCCATCCTACGAGCAGTACTTC
-,TRBV12-3/TRBV12-4,-,TRBJ2-4,CASSLGREDIQYF,TGTGCCAGCAGTTTAGGCAGGGAGGACATTCAGTACTTC
TRBD1,TRBV3-1/TRBV3-2,-,TRBJ2-7,CASNRGTGGHSYEQYF,TGTGCCAGCAACCGTGGGACAGGGGGCCATAGCTACGAGCAGTACTTC
TRBD2,TRBV9,-,TRBJ2-3,CASGRSSGGGTDTQYF,TGTGCCAGCGGGCGCAGCTCGGGAGGGGGCACAGATACGCAGTATTTT
TRBD1,TRBV6-4,-,TRBJ1-1,CASREGGDRASEAFF,TGTGCCAGCAGGGAAGGGGGGGACAGGGCTTCTGAAGCTTTCTTT
-,TRBV7-2,-,TRBJ2-7,CASSPPLPEQYF,TGTGCCAGCAGCCCCCCCCTTCCCGAGCAGTACTTC
-,TRBV5-4,few,TRBJ2-7,CASSLGPARDF,TGTGCCAGCAGCTTGGGGCCGGCTAGAGACTTC
-,TRBV6-2/TRBV6-3,-,TRBJ2-7,CASSSRGTGDGVGGLYEQYF,TGTGCCAGCAGTAGTAGAGGGACCGGTGACGGGGTTGGGGGCCTCTACGAGCAGTACTTC
TRBD1,TRBV5-4,-,TRBJ2-3,CASNRDRGKDTQYF,TGTGCCAGCAACCGAGACAGGGGGAAAGATACGCAGTATTTT
TRBD1,TRBV11-2,-,TRBJ2-5,CASGWTGGTETQYF,TGTGCCAGCGGCTGGACAGGGGGTACGGAGACCCAGTACTTC
-,TRBV29-1,few,TRBJ1-2,CSVEDPGKDYGYTF,TGCAGCGTTGAAGACCCAGGGAAGGACTATGGCTACACCTTC
-,TRBV11-2,-,TRBJ1-3,CASSLWATETWNTIYF,TGTGCCAGCAGCTTATGGGCAACAGAGACCTGGAACACCATATATTTT
-,TRBV5-1,-,TRBJ2-7,CASSFGAPWEQYF,TGCGCCAGCAGCTTTGGGGCCCCTTGGGAGCAGTACTTC
-,TRBV14,-,TRBJ2-7,CASSQSGYEQYF,TGTGCCAGCAGCCAGTCGGGGTACGAGCAGTACTTC
TRBD2,TRBV7-2,-,TRBJ2-1,CASSWGGYNEQFF,TGTGCCAGCAGCTGGGGGGGTTACAATGAGCAGTTCTTC
-,TRBV4-3,-,TRBJ2-2,CASSHLTGELFF,TGCGCCAGCAGCCATCTCACCGGGGAGCTGTTTTTT
-,TRBV6-5,-,TRBJ2-7,CAGRSRGAIYEQYF,TGTGCCGGCAGGTCCCGGGGGGCTATCTACGAGCAGTACTTC
-,TRBV30,-,TRBJ1-1,CAWSVQYTEAFF,TGTGCCTGGAGTGTACAATACACTGAAGCTTTCTTT
-,TRBV19,-,TRBJ1-1,CASNPGILTEAFF,TGTGCCAGTAACCCGGGAATACTCACTGAAGCTTTCTTT